This is a list of T cell receptor beta chains from one sample in a study of spatial heterogeneity in lung cancer. MiXCR, applied by TCRdb to the 5' RACE reads, yields one record per CDR3 protein. The sample has more than 40,000 distinct CDR3 sequences; approximately 24% are singletons. This sample comprised PBMCs, obtained at follow-up. All receptors come from a female donor with early-stage non-small cell lung cancer. CDR3s leave out the opening cysteine and the closing phenylalanine or tryptophan.

V gene: TRBV29-1
CDR3 protein: SVQGAGDTQY

V gene: TRBV28
CDR3 protein: ASSLQGRTGMSEAF

V gene: TRBV25-1
CDR3 protein: ASRGKEGEQF

V gene: TRBV7-9
CDR3 protein: ASSPWTENTEAF

V gene: TRBV5-1
CDR3 protein: ASRRGGSSYNSPLH

V gene: TRBV5-4
CDR3 protein: ASSSDRDGKTQY

V gene: TRBV6-6
CDR3 protein: ASTSTGGGLTGYT

V gene: TRBV5-1
CDR3 protein: ASHVTGGSYNEQF

V gene: TRBV3-1
CDR3 protein: ASSQVREQF

V gene: TRBV29-1
CDR3 protein: SVPGGRAYEQY

V gene: TRBV4-1
CDR3 protein: ASSPQILHTEAF

V gene: TRBV6-5
CDR3 protein: ASSYSYSGGGDTQY

V gene: TRBV11-2
CDR3 protein: ASSVLVTPEKLF

V gene: TRBV3-1
CDR3 protein: ASSQEAGYDEQY

V gene: TRBV2
CDR3 protein: ASRPEDSKSYEQY

V gene: TRBV15
CDR3 protein: ATSRDRAGVEKLF

V gene: TRBV25-1
CDR3 protein: ASSDPARTGGTDTQY

V gene: TRBV27
CDR3 protein: ATLPSAGDDEQF

V gene: TRBV20-1
CDR3 protein: SAYPHSSQDTQY

V gene: TRBV30
CDR3 protein: AWSLTLGEQF

V gene: TRBV7-8
CDR3 protein: ASSAQPYNEQF

V gene: TRBV19
CDR3 protein: ASSPMSFLGLAENEQF

V gene: TRBV7-9
CDR3 protein: ASSRSFDTQY

V gene: TRBV5-1
CDR3 protein: ASSSFDSYYGYT

V gene: TRBV3-1
CDR3 protein: ASSRYRDIQY

V gene: TRBV5-1
CDR3 protein: ASSSGITGELF

V gene: TRBV12-3/TRBV12-4
CDR3 protein: ASRIGPSADTQY

V gene: TRBV20-1
CDR3 protein: SATPGSGYTYEQY

V gene: TRBV5-1
CDR3 protein: ASSLGGHQPQH

V gene: TRBV11-2
CDR3 protein: ASSLLVAGVGELF

V gene: TRBV20-1
CDR3 protein: SASGRRAEQF

V gene: TRBV4-1
CDR3 protein: ASSQDLWGTGPNTGELF

V gene: TRBV7-2
CDR3 protein: ASSLDSGRAYEQY

V gene: TRBV7-6
CDR3 protein: ASSLWGTGGRDETQY

V gene: TRBV10-3
CDR3 protein: AISESGGQKETQY

V gene: TRBV3-1
CDR3 protein: ASSQDPLVGVPDTQY

V gene: TRBV7-7
CDR3 protein: ASSRLAGAYNEQF

V gene: TRBV7-9
CDR3 protein: ASSLDAGVDNEQF

V gene: TRBV7-2
CDR3 protein: ASSLKGGGLGRAF

V gene: TRBV9
CDR3 protein: ASSVTGLAGYT